This paragraph covers one TCR beta chain sequence. What it recognizes is unknown. This was a survey-level run. The assay was immunoSEQ multiplex PCR, and TCRdb's table has in-frame clones only and misses some. The sample lists approximately 46,000 clones; roughly 80% were seen once. This sample stems from a study of fetal regulatory T cell absence and autoimmunity. Study-wide results and limits: Compared with cord blood, pancreas showed oligoclonal TCR enrichment, some clones over 80-fold.

Specimen: cord blood. The TCR sequence derives from a newborn boy with IPEX syndrome.

The CDR3 spells CASSISDTQYF. CDR3 nucleotides: TGTGCCAGTAGTATTTCAGATACGCAGTATTTT. The chain combines TRBV19 with TRBJ2-3, with D hard to call. Trimming pared 3 bases from V and 4 bases from J, leaving 2 bases between. Germline-derived CDR1 and CDR2 are LNHDA and SQIVND (reference sequence). The CDR3 is 11 amino acids. The entire variable domain, with the rest obtained from reference TRBV19 and TRBJ2-3, is as follows: DGGITQSPKYLFRKEGQNVTLSCEQNLNHDAMYWYRQDPGQGLRLIYYSQIVNDFQKGDIAEGYSVSREKKESFPLTVTSAQKNPTAFYLCASSISDTQYFGPGTRLTVL.